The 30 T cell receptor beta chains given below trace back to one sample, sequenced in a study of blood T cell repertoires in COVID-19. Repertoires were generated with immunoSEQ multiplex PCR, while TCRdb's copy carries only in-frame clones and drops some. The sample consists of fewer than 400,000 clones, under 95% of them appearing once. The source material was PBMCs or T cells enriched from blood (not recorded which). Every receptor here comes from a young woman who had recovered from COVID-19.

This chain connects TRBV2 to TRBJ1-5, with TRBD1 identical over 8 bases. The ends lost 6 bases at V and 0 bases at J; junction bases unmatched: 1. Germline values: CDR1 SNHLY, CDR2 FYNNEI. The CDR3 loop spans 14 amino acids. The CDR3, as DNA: TGTGCCAGCAGGGACAGGGTTAGCAATCAGCCCCAGCATTTT. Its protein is CASRDRVSNQPQHF.

The CDR3 sequence: CASSVGSGLTDTQYF. CDR3 nucleotides: TGTGCCAGCAGCGTAGGGTCAGGGCTCACAGATACGCAGTATTTT. The chain combines TRBV9 with TRBJ2-3; weak D call: TRBD1 (5 bases). The CDR3 is made up of 15 amino acids. Germline CDR1 is SGDLS and CDR2 is YYNGEE. Between the trimmed V and J ends, which lost 0 bases and 2 bases, there was a span of 10 bases.

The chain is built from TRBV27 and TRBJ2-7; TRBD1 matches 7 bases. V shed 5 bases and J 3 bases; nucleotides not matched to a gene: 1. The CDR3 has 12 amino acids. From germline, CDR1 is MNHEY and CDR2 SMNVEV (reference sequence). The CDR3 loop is CASSPGGYEQYF. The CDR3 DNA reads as TGTGCCAGCAGTCCAGGGGGCTACGAGCAGTACTTC.

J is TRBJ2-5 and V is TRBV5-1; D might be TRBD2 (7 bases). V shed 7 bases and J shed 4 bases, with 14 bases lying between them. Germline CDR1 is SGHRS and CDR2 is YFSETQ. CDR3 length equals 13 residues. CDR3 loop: CASGHREGETQYF. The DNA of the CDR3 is TGCGCCAGCGGCCACAGGGAGGGAGAGACCCAGTACTTC.

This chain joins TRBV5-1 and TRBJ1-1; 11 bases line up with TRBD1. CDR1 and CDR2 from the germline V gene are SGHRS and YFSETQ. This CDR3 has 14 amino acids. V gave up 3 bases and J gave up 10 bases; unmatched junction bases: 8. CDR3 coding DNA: TGCGCCAGCAGCTCGAGGACAGGGGGCTCTTTAGCTTTCTTT. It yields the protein CASSSRTGGSLAFF.

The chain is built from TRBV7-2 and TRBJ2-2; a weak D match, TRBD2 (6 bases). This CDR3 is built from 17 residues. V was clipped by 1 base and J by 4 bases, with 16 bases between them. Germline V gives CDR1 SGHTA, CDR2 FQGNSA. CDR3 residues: CASSLVPTGVVTGELFF. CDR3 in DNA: TGTGCCAGCAGCTTAGTTCCGACGGGAGTTGTCACCGGGGAGCTGTTTTTT. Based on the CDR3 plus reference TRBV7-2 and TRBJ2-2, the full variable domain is GAGVSQSPSNKVTEKGKDVELRCDPISGHTALYWYRQSLGQGLEFLIYFQGNSAPDKSGLPSDRFSAERTGGSVSTLTIQRTQQEDSAVYLCASSLVPTGVVTGELFFGEGSRLTVL.

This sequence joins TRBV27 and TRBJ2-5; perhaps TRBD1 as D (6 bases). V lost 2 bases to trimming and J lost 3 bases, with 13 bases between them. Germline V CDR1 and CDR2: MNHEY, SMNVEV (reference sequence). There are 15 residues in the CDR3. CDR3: CASSLRGGREETQYF. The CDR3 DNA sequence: TGTGCCAGCAGTTTACGAGGGGGTCGTGAAGAGACCCAGTACTTC.

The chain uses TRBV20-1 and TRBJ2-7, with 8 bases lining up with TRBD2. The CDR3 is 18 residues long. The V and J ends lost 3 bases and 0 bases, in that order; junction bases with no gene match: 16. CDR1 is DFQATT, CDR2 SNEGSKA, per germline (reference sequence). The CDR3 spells CSASGWGAQRETSYEQYF. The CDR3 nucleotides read TGCAGTGCTAGTGGTTGGGGGGCTCAGCGGGAGACCTCCTACGAGCAGTACTTC.

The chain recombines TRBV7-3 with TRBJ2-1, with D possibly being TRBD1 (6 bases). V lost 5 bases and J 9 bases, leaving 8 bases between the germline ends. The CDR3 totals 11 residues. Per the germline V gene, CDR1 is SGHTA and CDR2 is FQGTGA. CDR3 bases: TGTGCCAGCAGCGTAGGGGGTGAGCAGTTCTTC. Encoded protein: CASSVGGEQFF. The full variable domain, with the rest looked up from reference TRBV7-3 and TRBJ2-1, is GAGVSQTPSNKVTEKGKYVELRCDPISGHTALYWYRQSLGQGPEFLIYFQGTGAADDSGLPNDRFFAVRPEGSVSTLKIQRTERGDSAVYLCASSVGGEQFFGPGTRLTVL.

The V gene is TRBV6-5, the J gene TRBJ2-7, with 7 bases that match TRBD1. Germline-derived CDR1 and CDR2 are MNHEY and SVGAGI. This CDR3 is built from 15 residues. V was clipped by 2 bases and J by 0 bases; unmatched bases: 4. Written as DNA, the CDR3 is TGTGCCAGCAGTTACGGGGGACAGAGCTCCTACGAGCAGTACTTC. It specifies CASSYGGQSSYEQYF.

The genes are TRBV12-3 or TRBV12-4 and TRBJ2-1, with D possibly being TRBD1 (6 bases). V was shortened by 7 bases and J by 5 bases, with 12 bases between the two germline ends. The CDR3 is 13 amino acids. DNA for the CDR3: TGTGCCAGCATCAGGACAGTGAACAATGAGCAGTTCTTC. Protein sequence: CASIRTVNNEQFF.

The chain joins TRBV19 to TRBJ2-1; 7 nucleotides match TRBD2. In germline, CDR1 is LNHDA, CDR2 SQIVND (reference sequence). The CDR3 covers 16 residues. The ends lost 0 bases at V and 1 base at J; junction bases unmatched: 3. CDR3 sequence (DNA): TGTGCCAGTAGTATAGATCGTAGCGGGTCCTACAATGAGCAGTTCTTC. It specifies CASSIDRSGSYNEQFF.

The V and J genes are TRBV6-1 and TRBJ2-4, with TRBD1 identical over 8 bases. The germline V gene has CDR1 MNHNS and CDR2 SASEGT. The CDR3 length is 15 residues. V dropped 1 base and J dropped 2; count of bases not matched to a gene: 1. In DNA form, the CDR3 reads TGTGCCAGCAGTGAAGGGACAGGGACCAAAAACATTCAGTACTTC. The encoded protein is CASSEGTGTKNIQYF.

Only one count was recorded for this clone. CDR3 bases: TGTGCCAGCAGGTCGTCGTCCGGGAGGTTTCATGAGCAGTTCTTC. Its translation: CASRSSSGRFHEQFF. The genes are TRBV6-5 and TRBJ2-1, with 7 bases identical to TRBD2. Germline V lookup: CDR1 MNHEY, CDR2 SVGAGI. The CDR3 is 15 amino acids. Trimming at V came to 6 bases and at J to 8 bases, leaving 13 bases not matched to a gene.

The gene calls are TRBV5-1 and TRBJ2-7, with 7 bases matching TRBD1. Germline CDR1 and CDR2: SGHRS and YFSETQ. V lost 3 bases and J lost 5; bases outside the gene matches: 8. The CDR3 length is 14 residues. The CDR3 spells CASSSGQLRDEQYF. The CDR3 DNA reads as TGCGCCAGCAGCTCGGGACAGTTGAGGGACGAGCAGTACTTC.

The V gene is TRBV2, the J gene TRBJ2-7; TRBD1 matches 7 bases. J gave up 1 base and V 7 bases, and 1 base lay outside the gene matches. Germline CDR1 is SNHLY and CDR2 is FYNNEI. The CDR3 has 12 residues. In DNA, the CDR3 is TGTGCCAGCAAACAGGGGTCCTACGAGCAGTACTTC. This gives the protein CASKQGSYEQYF.

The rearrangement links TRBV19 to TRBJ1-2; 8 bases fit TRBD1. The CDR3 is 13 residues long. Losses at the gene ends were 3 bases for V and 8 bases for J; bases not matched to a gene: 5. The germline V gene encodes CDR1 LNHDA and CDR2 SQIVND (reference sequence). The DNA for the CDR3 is TGTGCCAGTAGTATCGTACAGGGGGAAGGCTACACCTTC. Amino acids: CASSIVQGEGYTF.

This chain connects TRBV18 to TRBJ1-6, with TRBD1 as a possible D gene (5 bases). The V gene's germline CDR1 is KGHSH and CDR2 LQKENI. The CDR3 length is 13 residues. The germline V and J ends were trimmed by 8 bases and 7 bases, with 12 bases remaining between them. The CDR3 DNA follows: TGTGCCAGCACATGGGGGGGGAATTCACCCCTCCACTTT. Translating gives CASTWGGNSPLHF.

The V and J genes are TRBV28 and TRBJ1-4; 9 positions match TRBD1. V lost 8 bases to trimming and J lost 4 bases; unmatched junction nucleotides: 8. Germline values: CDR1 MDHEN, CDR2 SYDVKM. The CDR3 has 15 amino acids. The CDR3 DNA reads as TGTGCCAGCCTCACAGGGGGCGCGGGTAATGAAAAACTGTTTTTT. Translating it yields CASLTGGAGNEKLFF.

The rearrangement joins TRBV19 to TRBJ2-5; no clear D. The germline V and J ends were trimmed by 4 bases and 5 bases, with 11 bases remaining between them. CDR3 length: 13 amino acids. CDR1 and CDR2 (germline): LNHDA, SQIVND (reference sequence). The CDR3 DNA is TGTGCCAGTAGTAACACACAGTTGGAGACCCAGTACTTC. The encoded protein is CASSNTQLETQYF.

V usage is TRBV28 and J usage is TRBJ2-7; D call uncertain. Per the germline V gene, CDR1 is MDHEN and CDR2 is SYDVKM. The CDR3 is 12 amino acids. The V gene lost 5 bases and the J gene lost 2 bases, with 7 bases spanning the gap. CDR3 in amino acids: CASSAEAYEQYF. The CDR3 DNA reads TGTGCCAGCAGTGCTGAGGCCTACGAGCAGTACTTC.

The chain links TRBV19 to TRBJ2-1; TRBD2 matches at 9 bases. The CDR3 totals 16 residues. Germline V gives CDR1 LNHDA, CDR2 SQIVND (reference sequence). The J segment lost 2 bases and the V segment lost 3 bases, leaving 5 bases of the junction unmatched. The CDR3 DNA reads TGTGCCAGTAGTATTTATCTAGCGGGGACCTACAATGAGCAGTTCTTC. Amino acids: CASSIYLAGTYNEQFF.

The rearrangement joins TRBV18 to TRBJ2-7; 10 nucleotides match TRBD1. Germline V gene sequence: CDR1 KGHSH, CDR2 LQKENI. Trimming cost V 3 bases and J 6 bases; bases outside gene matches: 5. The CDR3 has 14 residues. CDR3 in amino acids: CASSPSTGGGEQYF. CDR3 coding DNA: TGTGCCAGCTCACCTTCGACAGGGGGCGGCGAGCAGTACTTC.

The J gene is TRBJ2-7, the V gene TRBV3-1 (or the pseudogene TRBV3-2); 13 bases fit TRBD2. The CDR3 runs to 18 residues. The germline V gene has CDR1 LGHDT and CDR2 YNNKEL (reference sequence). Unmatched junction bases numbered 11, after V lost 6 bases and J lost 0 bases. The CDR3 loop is CASSLTSGRARFSYEQYF. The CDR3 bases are TGTGCCAGCAGTCTTACTAGCGGGAGGGCCAGGTTCTCCTACGAGCAGTACTTC.

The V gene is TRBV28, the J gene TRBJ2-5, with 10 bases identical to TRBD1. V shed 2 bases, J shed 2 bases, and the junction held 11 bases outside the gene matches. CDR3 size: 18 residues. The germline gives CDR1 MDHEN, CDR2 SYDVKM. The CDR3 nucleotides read TGTGCCAGCAGTTTAAGAGTCTTGGACAGGGGGGCACAAGAGACCCAGTACTTC. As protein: CASSLRVLDRGAQETQYF.

The CDR3: CASRPGTAYEQYF. CDR3 nucleotides: TGTGCCAGCAGACCCGGGACAGCCTACGAGCAGTACTTC. The chain joins TRBV28 to TRBJ2-7; 7 bases match TRBD1. The CDR3 covers 13 residues. In germline, CDR1 is MDHEN, CDR2 SYDVKM. After removal of 6 bases from V and 2 bases from J, the junction contained 4 bases not matched to a gene.

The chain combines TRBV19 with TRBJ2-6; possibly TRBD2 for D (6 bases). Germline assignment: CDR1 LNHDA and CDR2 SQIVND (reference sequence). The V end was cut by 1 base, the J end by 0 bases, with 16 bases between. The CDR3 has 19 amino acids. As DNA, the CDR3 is TGTGCCAGTAGTATAGGGGAGGTCAGGTTAGCCTCTGGGGCCAACGTCCTGACTTTC. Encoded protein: CASSIGEVRLASGANVLTF.

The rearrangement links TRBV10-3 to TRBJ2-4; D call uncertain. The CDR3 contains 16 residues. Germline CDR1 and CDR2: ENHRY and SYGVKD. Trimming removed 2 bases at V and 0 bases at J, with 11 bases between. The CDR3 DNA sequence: TGTGCCATCAGTGAGAGCCCCGCAGGAGCCAAAAACATTCAGTACTTC. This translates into CAISESPAGAKNIQYF.

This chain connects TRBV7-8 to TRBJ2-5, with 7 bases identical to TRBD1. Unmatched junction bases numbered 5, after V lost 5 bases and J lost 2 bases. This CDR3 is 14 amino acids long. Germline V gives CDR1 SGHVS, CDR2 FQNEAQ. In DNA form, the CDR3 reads TGTGCCAGCAGCCAGGGGGAAGTACAAGAGACCCAGTACTTC. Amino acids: CASSQGEVQETQYF.

CDR3 sequence (DNA): TGCGCCAGCAGTTACGGGACCGGAGGGACCGGGGAGCTGTTTTTT. Protein product: CASSYGTGGTGELFF. The V call is TRBV5-1, the J call TRBJ2-2; D is perhaps TRBD2 (6 bases). Trimming pared 5 bases from V and 5 bases from J, leaving 16 bases between. Germline V gene data show CDR1 as SGHRS and CDR2 as YFSETQ. The CDR3 consists of 15 residues.